Listed here are 8 T cell receptor beta chains from one sample, sequenced in a study of cytomegalovirus exposure and HLA in healthy donors. Vbeta (60) and Jbeta (13) primers were used in the PCR. Some clones are missing from TCRdb's copy, which holds only in-frame ones; the method was immunoSEQ multiplex PCR. Of 150,000 to 200,000 clones listed, 77% are singletons. Sequenced: PBMCs. These receptors were obtained from a woman in her 30s in good health and CMV-seropositive.

The gene calls are TRBV9 and TRBJ1-2; 7 nucleotides match TRBD1. After removal of 3 bases from V and 12 bases from J, the junction contained 5 bases not matched to a gene. Germline CDR1 is SGDLS and CDR2 is YYNGEE. The CDR3 is 11 amino acids. Written as DNA, the CDR3 is TGTGCCAGCAGCGGCAGGGGGTTGGACACCTTC. Protein: CASSGRGLDTF.

The chain recombines TRBV4-2 with TRBJ2-5; weak D call: TRBD2 (7 bases). The CDR3 consists of 14 residues. Trimming shortened V by 0 bases and J by 5 bases, and 10 bases separated the two germline ends. Germline V gene sequence: CDR1 LGHNA, CDR2 YNFKEQ. As DNA, the CDR3 is TGTGCCAGCAGCCAAGACAGGGGAGGGGAGACCCAGTACTTC. It yields the protein CASSQDRGGETQYF.

As concerns this clone: Compared with germline, one end of the junction differs, possibly owing to a read error. The J gene is TRBJ2-3, the V gene TRBV5-1; D is perhaps TRBD2 (7 bases). This CDR3 is built from 12 residues. Germline assignment: CDR1 SGHRS and CDR2 YFSETQ. The CDR3 nucleotides are TGCGCCAGCAGCTCGGCTAGGGGGACTACCATTTTT. Its protein is CASSSARGTTIF.

This clone turned up a few times. The V gene is TRBV18, the J gene TRBJ1-5, with 10 bases identical to TRBD1. Germline values: CDR1 KGHSH, CDR2 LQKENI. V lost 3 bases, J lost 3 bases, and 5 bases stayed unmatched. This CDR3 comprises 16 residues. CDR3 DNA sequence: TGTGCCAGCTCACCGCTGGGACAGGGGAACAATCAGCCCCAGCATTTT. This gives the protein CASSPLGQGNNQPQHF.

The chain is built from TRBV19 and TRBJ2-1; 7 bases match TRBD2. The ends lost 9 bases at V and 6 bases at J; junction bases unmatched: 20. Germline V gene lookup returns CDR1 LNHDA and CDR2 SQIVND (reference sequence). The CDR3 sequence is 17 residues long. CDR3 sequence reads: CARGLGAGDIKANEQFF. CDR3 nucleotide sequence: TGTGCCAGGGGGCTTGGGGCGGGAGACATTAAAGCCAATGAGCAGTTCTTC.

The J gene is TRBJ1-5, the V gene TRBV29-1, with unresolved D. Trimming removed 6 bases at V and 5 bases at J, with 17 bases between. Germline values: CDR1 SQVTM, CDR2 ANQGSEA. The CDR3 loop spans 14 amino acids. The CDR3 reads CSVVRPDNHQPQHF. The CDR3, as DNA: TGCAGCGTGGTTCGACCCGACAACCATCAGCCCCAGCATTTT.

The chain uses TRBV7-9 and TRBJ2-3; 9 nucleotides align to TRBD2. This CDR3 spans 15 amino acids. Unmatched junction bases numbered 7, after V lost 3 bases and J lost 6 bases. CDR1 and CDR2 (germline): SEHNR, FQNEAQ (reference sequence). CDR3 amino acids: CASSFLGGRGDTQYF. CDR3 DNA sequence: TGTGCCAGCAGCTTTTTGGGCGGGAGGGGTGATACGCAGTATTTT.

The V call is TRBV4-1, the J call TRBJ2-1; TRBD2 is a possible D gene (7 bases). CDR3 size: 14 residues. Per germline, CDR1 MGHRA and CDR2 YSYEKL. The V gene lost 3 bases and the J gene lost 9 bases, with 15 bases spanning the gap. CDR3 DNA sequence: TGCGCCAGCAGCCATGGGGGGGGCTCGCGTGAGCAGTTCTTC. Translating it yields CASSHGGGSREQFF.